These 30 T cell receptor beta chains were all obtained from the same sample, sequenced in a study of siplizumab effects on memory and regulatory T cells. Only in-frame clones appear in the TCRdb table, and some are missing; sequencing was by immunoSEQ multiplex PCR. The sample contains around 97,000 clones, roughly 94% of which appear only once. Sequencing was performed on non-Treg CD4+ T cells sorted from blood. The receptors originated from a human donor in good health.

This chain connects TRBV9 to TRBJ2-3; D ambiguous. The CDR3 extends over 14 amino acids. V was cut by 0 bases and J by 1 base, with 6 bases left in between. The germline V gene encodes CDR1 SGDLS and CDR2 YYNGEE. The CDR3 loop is CASSVAPGTDTQYF. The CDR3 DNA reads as TGTGCCAGCAGCGTAGCACCCGGCACAGATACGCAGTATTTT.

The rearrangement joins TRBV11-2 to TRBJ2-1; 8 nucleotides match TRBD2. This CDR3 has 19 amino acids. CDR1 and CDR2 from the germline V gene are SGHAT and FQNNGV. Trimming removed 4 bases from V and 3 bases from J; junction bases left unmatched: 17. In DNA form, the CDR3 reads TGTGCCAGCAGCTCCTGGAGATCCGGGAGGGCCTATCGCTACAATGAGCAGTTCTTC. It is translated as CASSSWRSGRAYRYNEQFF.

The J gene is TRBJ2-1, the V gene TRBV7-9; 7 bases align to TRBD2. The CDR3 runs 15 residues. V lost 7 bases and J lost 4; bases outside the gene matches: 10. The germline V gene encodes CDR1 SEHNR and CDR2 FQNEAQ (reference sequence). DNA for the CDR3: TGTGCCAGCAACCACAACGCCGGGAGGTACAATGAGCAGTTCTTC. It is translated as CASNHNAGRYNEQFF.

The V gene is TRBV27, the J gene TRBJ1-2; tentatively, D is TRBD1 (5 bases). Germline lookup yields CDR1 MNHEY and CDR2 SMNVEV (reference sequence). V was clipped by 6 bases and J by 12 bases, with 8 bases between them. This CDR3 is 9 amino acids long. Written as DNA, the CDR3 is TGTGCCAGCAGCTCGACAGACACCTTC. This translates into CASSSTDTF.

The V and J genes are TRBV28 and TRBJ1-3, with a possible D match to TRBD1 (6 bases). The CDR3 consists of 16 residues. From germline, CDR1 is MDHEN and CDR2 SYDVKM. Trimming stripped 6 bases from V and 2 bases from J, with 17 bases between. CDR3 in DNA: TGTGCCAGCAGCCTAGGGGGTCTCAACGCTGGAAACACCATATATTTT. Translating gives CASSLGGLNAGNTIYF.

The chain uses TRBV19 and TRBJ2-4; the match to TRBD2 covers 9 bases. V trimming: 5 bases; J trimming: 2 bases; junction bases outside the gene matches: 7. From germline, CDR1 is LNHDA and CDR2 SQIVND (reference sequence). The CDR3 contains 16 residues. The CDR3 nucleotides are TGTGCCAGTAGTTGGGGCGCGGGAGGGACCAAAAACATTCAGTACTTC. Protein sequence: CASSWGAGGTKNIQYF.

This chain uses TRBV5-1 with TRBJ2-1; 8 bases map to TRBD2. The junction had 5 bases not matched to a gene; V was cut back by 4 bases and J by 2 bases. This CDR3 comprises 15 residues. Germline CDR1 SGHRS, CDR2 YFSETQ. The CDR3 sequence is CASSRSGGTYNEQFF. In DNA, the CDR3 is TGCGCCAGCAGCCGGAGCGGGGGAACCTACAATGAGCAGTTCTTC.

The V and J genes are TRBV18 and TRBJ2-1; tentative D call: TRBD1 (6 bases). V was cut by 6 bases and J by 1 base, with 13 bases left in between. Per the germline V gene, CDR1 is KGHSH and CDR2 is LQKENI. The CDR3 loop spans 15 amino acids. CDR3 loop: CASSRTGQSYNEQFF. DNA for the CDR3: TGTGCCAGCTCGAGAACAGGGCAATCCTACAATGAGCAGTTCTTC.

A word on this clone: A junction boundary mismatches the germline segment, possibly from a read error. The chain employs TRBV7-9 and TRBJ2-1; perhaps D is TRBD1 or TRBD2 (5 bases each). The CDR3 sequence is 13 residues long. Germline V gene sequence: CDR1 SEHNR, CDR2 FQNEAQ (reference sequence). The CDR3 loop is CASSPSPGPVRLF. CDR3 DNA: TGTGCCAGCAGCCCCTCTCCGGGACCAGTCCGACTCTTC. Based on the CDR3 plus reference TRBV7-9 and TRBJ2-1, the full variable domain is DTGVSQNPRHKITKRGQNVTFRCDPISEHNRLYWYRQTLGQGPEFLTYFQNEAQLEKSRLLSDRFSAERPKGSFSTLEIQRTEQGDSAMYLCASSPSPGPVRLFGPGTRLTVL.

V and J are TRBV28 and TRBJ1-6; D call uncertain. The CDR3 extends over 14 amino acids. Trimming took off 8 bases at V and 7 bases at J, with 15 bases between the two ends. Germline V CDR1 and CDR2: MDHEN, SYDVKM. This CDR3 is CASRGWQRNSPLHF. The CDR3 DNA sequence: TGTGCCAGCCGCGGGTGGCAGAGAAATTCACCCCTCCACTTT.

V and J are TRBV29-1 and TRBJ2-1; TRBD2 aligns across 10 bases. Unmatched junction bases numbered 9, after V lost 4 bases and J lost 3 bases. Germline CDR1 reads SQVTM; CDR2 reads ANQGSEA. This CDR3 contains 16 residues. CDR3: CSVGVAGGPFYNEQFF. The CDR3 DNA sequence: TGCAGCGTTGGCGTAGCGGGAGGACCCTTCTACAATGAGCAGTTCTTC.

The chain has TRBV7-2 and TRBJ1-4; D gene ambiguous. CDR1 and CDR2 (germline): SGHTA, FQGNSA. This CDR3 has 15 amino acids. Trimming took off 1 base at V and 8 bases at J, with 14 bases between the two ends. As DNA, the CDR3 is TGTGCCAGCAGCTTAGGGAGGTCTCCCGGGGAAAAACTGTTTTTT. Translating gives CASSLGRSPGEKLFF.

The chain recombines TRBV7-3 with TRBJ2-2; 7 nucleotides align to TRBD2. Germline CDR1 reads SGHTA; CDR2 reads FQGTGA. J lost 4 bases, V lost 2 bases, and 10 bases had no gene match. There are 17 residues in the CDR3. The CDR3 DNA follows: TGTGCCAGCAGCTTAGCCTTTCGCGGGAGTAGCACCGGGGAGCTGTTTTTT. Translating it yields CASSLAFRGSSTGELFF.

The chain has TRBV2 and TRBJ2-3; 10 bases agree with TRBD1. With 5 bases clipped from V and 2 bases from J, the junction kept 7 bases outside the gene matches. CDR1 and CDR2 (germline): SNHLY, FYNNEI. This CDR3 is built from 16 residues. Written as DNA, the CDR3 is TGTGCCAGCAGTCGACAGGGGGCCTCCTCCACAGATACGCAGTATTTT. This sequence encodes CASSRQGASSTDTQYF.

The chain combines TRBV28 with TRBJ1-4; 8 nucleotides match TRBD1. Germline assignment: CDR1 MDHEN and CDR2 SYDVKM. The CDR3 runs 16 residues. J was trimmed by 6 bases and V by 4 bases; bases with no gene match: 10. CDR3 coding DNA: TGTGCCAGCAGTTCAATTAGGACAGGGCGGTATGAAAAACTGTTTTTT. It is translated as CASSSIRTGRYEKLFF.

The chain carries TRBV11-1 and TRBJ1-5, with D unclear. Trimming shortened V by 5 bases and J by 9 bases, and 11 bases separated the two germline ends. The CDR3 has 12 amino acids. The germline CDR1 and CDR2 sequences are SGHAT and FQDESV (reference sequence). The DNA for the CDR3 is TGTGCCAGCAGCGACTCTTTCGGGCCCCAGCATTTT. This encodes CASSDSFGPQHF.

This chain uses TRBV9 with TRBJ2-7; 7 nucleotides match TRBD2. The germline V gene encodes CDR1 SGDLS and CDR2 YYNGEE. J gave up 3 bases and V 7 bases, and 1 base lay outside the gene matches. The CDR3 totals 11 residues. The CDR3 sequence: CASGGVYEQYF. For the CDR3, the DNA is TGTGCCAGCGGGGGGGTCTACGAGCAGTACTTC.

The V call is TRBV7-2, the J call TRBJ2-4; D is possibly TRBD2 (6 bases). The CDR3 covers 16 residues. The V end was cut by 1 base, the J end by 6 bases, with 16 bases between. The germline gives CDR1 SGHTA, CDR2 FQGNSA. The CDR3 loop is CASSLEGRNLGNIQYF. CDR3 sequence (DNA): TGTGCCAGCAGCTTAGAAGGGAGGAATCTGGGAAACATTCAGTACTTC.

The CDR3, as DNA: TGTGCCAGCAGTTGGACAGGGGACCATAACTATGGCTACACCTTC. It codes for CASSWTGDHNYGYTF. The chain links TRBV6-1 to TRBJ1-2, with TRBD1 matching 9 bases. Germline CDR1 and CDR2: MNHNS and SASEGT. CDR3 length: 15 amino acids. After removal of 5 bases from V and 1 base from J, the junction contained 5 bases not matched to a gene.

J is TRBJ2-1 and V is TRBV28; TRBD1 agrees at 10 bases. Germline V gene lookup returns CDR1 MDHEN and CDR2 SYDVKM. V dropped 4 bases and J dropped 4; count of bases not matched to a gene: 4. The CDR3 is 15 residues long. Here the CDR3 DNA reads TGTGCCAGCAGTTCATGGACAGGGGGGTACAATGAGCAGTTCTTC. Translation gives CASSSWTGGYNEQFF.

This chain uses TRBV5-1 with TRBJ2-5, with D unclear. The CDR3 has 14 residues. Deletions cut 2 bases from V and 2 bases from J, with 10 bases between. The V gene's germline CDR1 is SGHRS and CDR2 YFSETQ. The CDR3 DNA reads TGCGCCAGCAGCTTCGTTTCGACGCAAGAGACCCAGTACTTC. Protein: CASSFVSTQETQYF.

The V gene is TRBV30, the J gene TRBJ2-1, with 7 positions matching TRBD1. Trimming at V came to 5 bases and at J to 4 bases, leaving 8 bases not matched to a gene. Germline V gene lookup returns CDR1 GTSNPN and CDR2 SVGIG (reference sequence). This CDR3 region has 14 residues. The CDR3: CAWGAGTAYNEQFF. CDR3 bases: TGTGCCTGGGGTGCAGGGACAGCTTACAATGAGCAGTTCTTC.

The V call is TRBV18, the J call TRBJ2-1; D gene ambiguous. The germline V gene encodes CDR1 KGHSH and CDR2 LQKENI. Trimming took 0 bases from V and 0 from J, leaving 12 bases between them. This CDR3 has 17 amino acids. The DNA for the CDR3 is TGTGCCAGCTCACCACCTACTATTAGGTACTCCTACAATGAGCAGTTCTTC. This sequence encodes CASSPPTIRYSYNEQFF.

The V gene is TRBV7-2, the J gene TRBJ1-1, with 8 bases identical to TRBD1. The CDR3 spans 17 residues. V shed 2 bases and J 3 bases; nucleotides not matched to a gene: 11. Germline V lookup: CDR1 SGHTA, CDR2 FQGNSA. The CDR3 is CASSLQGALVSHTEAFF. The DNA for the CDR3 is TGTGCCAGCAGCTTACAGGGGGCGCTTGTCTCCCACACTGAAGCTTTCTTT.

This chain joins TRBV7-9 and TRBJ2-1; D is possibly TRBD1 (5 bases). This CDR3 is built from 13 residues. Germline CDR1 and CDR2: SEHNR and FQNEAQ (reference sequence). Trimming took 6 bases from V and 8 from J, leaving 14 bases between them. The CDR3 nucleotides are TGTGCCAGCAGTAGGGGCCGAAACGATGAGCAGTTCTTC. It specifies CASSRGRNDEQFF.

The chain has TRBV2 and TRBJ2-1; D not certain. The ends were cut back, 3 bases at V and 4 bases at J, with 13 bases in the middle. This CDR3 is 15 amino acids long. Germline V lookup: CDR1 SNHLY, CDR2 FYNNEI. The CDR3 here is CASSDPGTRYNEQFF. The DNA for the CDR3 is TGTGCCAGCAGTGACCCGGGTACCCGATACAATGAGCAGTTCTTC.

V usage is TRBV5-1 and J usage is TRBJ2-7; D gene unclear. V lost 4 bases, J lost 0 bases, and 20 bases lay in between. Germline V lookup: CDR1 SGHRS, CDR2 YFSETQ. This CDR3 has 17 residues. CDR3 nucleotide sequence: TGCGCCAGCAGCCCCTCCTCTCTCCGGACCGGCTCCTACGAGCAGTACTTC. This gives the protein CASSPSSLRTGSYEQYF. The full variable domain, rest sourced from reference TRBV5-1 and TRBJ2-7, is KAGVTQTPRYLIKTRGQQVTLSCSPISGHRSVSWYQQTPGQGLQFLFEYFSETQRNKGNFPGRFSGRQFSNSRSEMNVSTLELGDSALYLCASSPSSLRTGSYEQYFGPGTRLTVT.

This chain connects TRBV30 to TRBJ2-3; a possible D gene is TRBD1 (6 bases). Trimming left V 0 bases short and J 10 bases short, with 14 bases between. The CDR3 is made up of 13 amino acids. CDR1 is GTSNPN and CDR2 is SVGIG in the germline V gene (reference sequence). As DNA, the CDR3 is TGTGCCTGGAGTGTACAGGGTCTACAGGCGCAGTATTTT. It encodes CAWSVQGLQAQYF. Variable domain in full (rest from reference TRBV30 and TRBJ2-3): SQTIHQWPATLVQPVGSPLSLECTVEGTSNPNLYWYRQAAGRGLQLLFYSVGIGQISSEVPQNLSASRPQDRQFILSSKKLLLSDSGFYLCAWSVQGLQAQYFGPGTRLTVL.

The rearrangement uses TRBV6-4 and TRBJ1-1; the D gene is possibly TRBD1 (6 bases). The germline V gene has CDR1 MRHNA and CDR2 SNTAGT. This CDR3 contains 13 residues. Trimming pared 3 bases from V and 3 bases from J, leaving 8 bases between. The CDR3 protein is CASSERGDTEAFF. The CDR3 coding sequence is TGTGCCAGCAGTGAAAGGGGGGACACTGAAGCTTTCTTT.

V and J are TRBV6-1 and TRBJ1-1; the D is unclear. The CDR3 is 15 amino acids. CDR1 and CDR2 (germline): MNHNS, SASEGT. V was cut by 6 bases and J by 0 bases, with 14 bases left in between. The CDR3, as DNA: TGTGCCAGCAGGGCCACCACGCCCTTGAACACTGAAGCTTTCTTT. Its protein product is CASRATTPLNTEAFF.